The 7 T cell receptor beta chains listed next were all sequenced from one sample in a study of shared clonotypes between healthy human individuals. Method: immunoSEQ multiplex PCR; TCRdb's copy keeps in-frame clones and lacks some. Of around 1.5 million clones listed, about 98% are singletons. Sequencing used naive CD4+ T cells sorted from blood. The subset: CD45RA+ positively selected. All receptors come from a man aged 25 to 40 in good health.

This clone was detected only once. The genes are TRBV5-6 and TRBJ2-7; perhaps D is TRBD1 or TRBD2 (5 bases each). There are 14 residues in the CDR3. V lost 6 bases and J lost 6, with 19 bases in between. Germline CDR1 reads SGHDT; CDR2 reads YYEEEE. The CDR3 DNA reads TGTGCCAGCACCCCCCAGGGCGGGCCGCGCGAGCAGTACTTC. This translates into CASTPQGGPREQYF. The whole variable domain, filled in from reference TRBV5-6 and TRBJ2-7, reads DAGVTQSPTHLIKTRGQQVTLRCSPKSGHDTVSWYQQALGQGPQFIFQYYEEEERQRGNFPDRFSGHQFPNYSSELNVNALLLGDSALYLCASTPQGGPREQYFGPGTRLTVT.

J is TRBJ2-1 and V is TRBV5-5; no firm D call. CDR1 and CDR2 (germline): SGHKS, YYEKEE (reference sequence). V was cut by 0 bases and J by 9 bases, with 10 bases left in between. The CDR3 contains 13 residues. The CDR3 DNA is TGTGCCAGCAGCTTGGGGCGACAAAGTGAGCAGTTCTTC. Its protein is CASSLGRQSEQFF.

The chain uses TRBV19 and TRBJ1-4; D is undetermined. Deletions cut 1 base from V and 10 bases from J, with 10 bases between. The CDR3 length is 13 residues. Germline V gene data show CDR1 as LNHDA and CDR2 as SQIVND (reference sequence). In DNA form, the CDR3 reads TGTGCCAGTAGTATAGGCCTCAGCGGAAAACTGTTTTTT. This sequence encodes CASSIGLSGKLFF.

This clone was observed once. The J gene is TRBJ2-3, the V gene TRBV7-9, with D hard to call. CDR1 and CDR2 from the germline V gene are SEHNR and FQNEAQ (reference sequence). V lost 7 bases and J lost 2, with 10 bases in between. The CDR3 runs 13 residues. The CDR3 DNA is TGTGCCAGCAAGGTGGCAGCCACAGATACGCAGTATTTT. This gives the protein CASKVAATDTQYF.

This clone was seen just once. A much larger clone differs by one base, so this may be a read error. Other nucleotide sequences in the sample specify the same CDR3. The chain uses TRBV7-9 and TRBJ1-5, with 8 bases lining up with TRBD1. There are 14 residues in the CDR3. From germline, CDR1 is SEHNR and CDR2 FQNEAQ (reference sequence). The V segment lost 5 bases and the J segment 4 bases; nucleotides outside the gene matches: 4. The CDR3 spells CASSPGTGNQPQHF. CDR3 DNA sequence: TGTGCCAGCAGCCCAGGGACAGGTAATCAGCCCCAGCATTTT.

The chain employs TRBV5-1 and TRBJ2-1; TRBD2 agrees at 8 bases. The CDR3 totals 15 residues. Germline V gene sequence: CDR1 SGHRS, CDR2 YFSETQ. Trimming removed 4 bases from V and 4 bases from J; junction bases left unmatched: 7. The CDR3 DNA is TGCGCCAGCAGCCCCGGGACTAGAGAGTACAATGAGCAGTTCTTC. Encoded protein: CASSPGTREYNEQFF.

The chain has TRBV6-5 and TRBJ2-7, with D maybe TRBD1 (6 bases). Germline loops: CDR1 MNHEY, CDR2 SVGAGI. Between the trimmed V and J ends, which lost 6 bases and 4 bases, there was a span of 10 bases. This CDR3 region has 12 residues. The CDR3 here is CASRGTIYEQYF. The CDR3 nucleotides read TGTGCCAGCAGGGGGACAATTTACGAGCAGTACTTC.